This T cell receptor (beta chain) was sequenced during a study of cytomegalovirus exposure and HLA in healthy donors. Each donor was healthy, and each was a bone marrow donor. Study observations and caveats: Fewer N-insertions than the approximately 680-donor mean were reportedly shown by an Asian-associated ancestry cluster in a later analysis. The study flagged around 160 TCR beta chains as cytomegalovirus-associated.

V was cut by 0 bases and J by 7 bases, with 16 bases left in between. CDR3 length: 15 residues. CDR1 and CDR2 from the germline V gene are SGHRS and YFSETQ. The PCR was carried out with 60 Vbeta primers and 13 Jbeta primers. Repertoires were generated with immunoSEQ multiplex PCR, while TCRdb's copy carries only in-frame clones and drops some. The table includes about 82,000 clones, 74% detected once. On this clone: Its antigen is not known.

V and J are TRBV5-1 and TRBJ2-5; tentatively, D is TRBD2 (5 bases). The material sequenced was PBMCs. This receptor was obtained from a woman in her 50s in good health and CMV-seropositive. DNA of the CDR3: TGCGCCAGCAGCTTGGAACTTAGCGAGTCGGCGACCCAGTACTTC. It specifies CASSLELSESATQYF.